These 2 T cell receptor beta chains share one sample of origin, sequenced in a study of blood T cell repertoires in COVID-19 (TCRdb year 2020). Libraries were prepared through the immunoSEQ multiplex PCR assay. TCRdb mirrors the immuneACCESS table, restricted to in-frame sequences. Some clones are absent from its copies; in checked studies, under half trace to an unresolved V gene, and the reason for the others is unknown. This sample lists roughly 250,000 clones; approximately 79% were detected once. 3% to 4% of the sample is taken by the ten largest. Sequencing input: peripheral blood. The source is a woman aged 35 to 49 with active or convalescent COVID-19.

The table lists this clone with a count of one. The CDR3 DNA follows: TGTGCCCGCGGGGGGGCGCGGGGCTCTACCTTC. Amino acid sequence: CARGGARGSTF. V gene TRBV9 combines with J gene TRBJ1-2, with D tentatively TRBD1 (6 bases). V dropped 10 bases and J dropped 14 bases, with 21 bases sitting between them. CDR3 length: 11 residues. CDR1 and CDR2 (germline): SGDLS, YYNGEE.

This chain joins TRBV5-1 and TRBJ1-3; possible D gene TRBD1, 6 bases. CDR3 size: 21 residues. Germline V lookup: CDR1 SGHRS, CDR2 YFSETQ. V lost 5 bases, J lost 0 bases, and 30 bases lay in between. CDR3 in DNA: TGCGCCAGCAGTCCAGCTACAGGGATATCTTCGTTCCCGAGCTCTGGAAACACCATATATTTT. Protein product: CASSPATGISSFPSSGNTIYF.